The 16 T cell receptor beta chains presented below share a single source sample, sequenced in a study of response to subunit inactivated influenza vaccine. TCRdb used MiXCR to reprocess the RT-PCR reads, holding one entry per CDR3 protein. Altogether around 490,000 distinct CDR3 sequences are present, less than 10% being singletons, with the ten largest covering about an eighth. The source material was PBMCs from blood, sampled about 24 months after vaccination. The receptors were gathered from a man between 50 and 75 years old who received an inactivated influenza vaccine.

This clonotype occurred a few times. The chain uses TRBV5-5 and TRBJ1-6, with D unclear. CDR3 length: 14 amino acids. Germline V gene lookup returns CDR1 SGHKS and CDR2 YYEKEE (reference sequence). Deletions cut 0 bases from V and 5 bases from J, with 6 bases between. Written as DNA, the CDR3 is TGTGCCAGCAGCTTGGCAGGTCATAATTCACCCCTCCACTTT. This translates into CASSLAGHNSPLHF.

There are a few counts of this clonotype. The chain joins TRBV18 to TRBJ1-1; the D is unclear. The germline gives CDR1 KGHSH, CDR2 LQKENI. There are 13 residues in the CDR3. V was cut by 1 base and J by 1 base, with 4 bases left in between. The CDR3 DNA follows: TGTGCCAGCTCACCACAGACGAACACTGAAGCTTTCTTT. It specifies CASSPQTNTEAFF.

The V gene is TRBV3-1, the J gene TRBJ2-1; D is unclear. The CDR3 totals 14 residues. CDR1 is LGHDT, CDR2 YNNKEL, per germline (reference sequence). Trimming took off 0 bases at V and 9 bases at J, with 12 bases between the two ends. The CDR3 sequence is CASSQDLEVSEQFF. Written as DNA, the CDR3 is TGTGCCAGCAGCCAAGATCTTGAAGTTTCTGAGCAGTTCTTC.

The CDR3 DNA follows: TGTGCCAGCACTTGGCAGGGCGATAGCAATCAGCCCCAGCATTTT. It translates to CASTWQGDSNQPQHF. This sequence joins TRBV6-5 and TRBJ1-5; TRBD1 might be the D (5 bases). Trimming pared 7 bases from V and 0 bases from J, leaving 13 bases between. Germline CDR1 MNHEY, CDR2 SVGAGI. This CDR3 has 15 amino acids.

This clonotype was detected ten times or more. The CDR3 coding sequence is TGTGCCAGCAGTACCGAATACGAGCAGTACTTC. Amino acid sequence: CASSTEYEQYF. The chain couples TRBV6-5 to TRBJ2-7; D unresolved. The germline V gene encodes CDR1 MNHEY and CDR2 SVGAGI. Trimming pared 5 bases from V and 4 bases from J, leaving 6 bases between. The CDR3 length is 11 residues.

Comments on this clonotype: The junction and the germline gene differ at one end; a read error may be behind it. The chain is built from TRBV15 and TRBJ2-3; either TRBD1 or TRBD2 may supply D (5 bases each). This CDR3 is built from 15 residues. CDR1 and CDR2 (germline): LNHNV, YYDKDF (reference sequence). The CDR3 DNA is TGTGCCACCAGAGGGGACCGATCTAGCACAGATACGCGGTATTTT. Protein product: CATRGDRSSTDTRYF. Looking up the rest from reference TRBV15 and TRBJ2-3 gives the full variable domain: DAMVIQNPRYQVTQFGKPVTLSCSQTLNHNVMYWYQQKSSQAPKLLFHYYDKDFNNEADTPDNFQSRRPNTSFCFLDIRSPGLGDTAMYLCATRGDRSSTDTRYFGPGTRLTVL.

This clonotype was counted only a few times. The V gene is TRBV15, the J gene TRBJ1-1; the D is unclear. Germline CDR1 reads LNHNV; CDR2 reads YYDKDF (reference sequence). CDR3 length: 12 amino acids. Trimming cost V 0 bases and J 6 bases, with 5 bases left between them. CDR3 DNA sequence: TGTGCCACCAGCAGAGATTCCCCTGAAGCTTTCTTT. Its translation is CATSRDSPEAFF.

This clonotype was counted at least ten times. This chain links TRBV4-3 with TRBJ2-2; 13 bases are a match to TRBD2. The V segment lost 0 bases and the J segment 0 bases; nucleotides outside the gene matches: 7. Germline loops: CDR1 LGHNA, CDR2 YSLEER. This CDR3 has 20 amino acids. CDR3 loop: CASSQEPGTSGKANTGELFF. The CDR3, as DNA: TGCGCCAGCAGCCAAGAGCCCGGGACTAGCGGGAAGGCGAACACCGGGGAGCTGTTTTTT.

This clonotype was recorded at least ten times. CDR3 DNA sequence: TGTGCCAGCAGTCGGGACGGAGGCTATGGCTACACCTTC. This gives the protein CASSRDGGYGYTF. This chain links TRBV27 with TRBJ1-2; TRBD1 might be the D (5 bases). This CDR3 contains 13 residues. V lost 5 bases and J 4 bases, leaving 11 bases between the germline ends. Germline CDR1 is MNHEY and CDR2 is SMNVEV (reference sequence).

There are a few counts of this clonotype. The J gene is TRBJ2-2, the V gene TRBV5-1, with D unclear. The CDR3 extends over 14 amino acids. Germline lookup yields CDR1 SGHRS and CDR2 YFSETQ. Deletions cut 6 bases from V and 1 base from J, with 10 bases between. DNA of the CDR3: TGCGCCAGCAACGCGGACGGGAACACCGGGGAGCTGTTTTTT. It yields the protein CASNADGNTGELFF. Combining the CDR3 with reference TRBV5-1 and TRBJ2-2 gives the whole variable domain KAGVTQTPRYLIKTRGQQVTLSCSPISGHRSVSWYQQTPGQGLQFLFEYFSETQRNKGNFPGRFSGRQFSNSRSEMNVSTLELGDSALYLCASNADGNTGELFFGEGSRLTVL.

Only a few counts were recorded for this clonotype. V is TRBV10-3 and J is TRBJ2-1; 10 bases map to TRBD2. The V and J ends lost 4 bases and 4 bases, in that order; junction bases with no gene match: 4. CDR1 ENHRY and CDR2 SYGVKD come from the germline V gene. This CDR3 comprises 15 residues. This CDR3 is CAISAPGLAYNEQFF. CDR3 sequence (DNA): TGTGCCATCAGTGCCCCGGGACTAGCGTACAATGAGCAGTTCTTC.

In this sample, this clonotype turned up a few times. V is TRBV5-1 and J is TRBJ2-3, with 10 bases identical to TRBD2. The CDR3 covers 16 residues. V trimming: 2 bases; J trimming: 4 bases; junction bases outside the gene matches: 7. Germline CDR1 is SGHRS and CDR2 is YFSETQ. The CDR3: CASSLLASGSSDTQYF. The CDR3 bases are TGCGCCAGCAGCTTACTCGCTAGCGGGAGTTCAGATACGCAGTATTTT.

This clonotype has more than one count but fewer than ten. The chain employs TRBV20-1 and TRBJ2-2; 8 bases map to TRBD2. V dropped 2 bases and J dropped 1; count of bases not matched to a gene: 3. In germline, CDR1 is DFQATT, CDR2 SNEGSKA (reference sequence). The CDR3 is made up of 15 amino acids. The CDR3 DNA is TGCAGTGCTAGAAGCGGGGGCGTGAACACCGGGGAGCTGTTTTTT. Protein: CSARSGGVNTGELFF.

This chain links TRBV7-9 with TRBJ2-1; TRBD2 matches at 12 bases. The germline gives CDR1 SEHNR, CDR2 FQNEAQ (reference sequence). Trimming took 2 bases from V and 10 from J; bases not matched to a gene: 9. The CDR3 has 16 residues. CDR3 amino acids: CASSLILILAGGEQFF. Here the CDR3 DNA reads TGTGCCAGCAGCTTAATTTTGATACTAGCGGGAGGCGAGCAGTTCTTC.

This clonotype has more than one count but fewer than ten. This chain joins TRBV20-1 and TRBJ1-6; TRBD1 agrees at 7 bases. The CDR3 is 14 residues long. CDR1 and CDR2 (germline): DFQATT, SNEGSKA (reference sequence). V trimming: 5 bases; J trimming: 3 bases; junction bases outside the gene matches: 4. The CDR3 region has the DNA TGCAGTGCTTCCCGGGACAGCTATAATTCACCCCTCCACTTT. As protein: CSASRDSYNSPLHF.

The CDR3 region is CASSLVGSGRPLEQYF. CDR3 coding DNA: TGTGCCAGCAGCTTAGTGGGTAGCGGGAGGCCCTTAGAGCAGTACTTC. The chain couples TRBV7-8 to TRBJ2-7; the match to TRBD2 covers 10 bases. CDR3 size: 16 residues. Unmatched junction bases numbered 10, after V lost 1 base and J lost 7 bases. Germline V gene data show CDR1 as SGHVS and CDR2 as FQNEAQ.